The 14 T cell receptor beta chains given below trace back to one sample, sequenced in a study of blood T cell repertoires in COVID-19. Profiling relied on immunoSEQ multiplex PCR, and the TCRdb table lists in-frame clones only, not all of them. This table has some 74,000 clones, roughly nine tenths appearing once. Sequenced input: peripheral blood. These TCRs come from a man aged 45-65 years with COVID-19, enrolled during active disease.

The chain combines TRBV5-1 with TRBJ2-3; 7 nucleotides match TRBD1. The CDR3 runs 14 residues. In germline, CDR1 is SGHRS, CDR2 YFSETQ. J gave up 0 bases and V 6 bases, and 4 bases lay outside the gene matches. CDR3 sequence: CASTRDRSTDTQYF. The CDR3 nucleotides read TGCGCCAGCACCCGGGACAGAAGCACAGATACGCAGTATTTT.

The chain joins TRBV30 to TRBJ2-2, with a possible D match to TRBD2 (5 bases). Germline V gives CDR1 GTSNPN, CDR2 SVGIG (reference sequence). V lost 1 base, J lost 6 bases, and 12 bases lay in between. The CDR3 has 14 residues. For the CDR3, the DNA is TGTGCCTGGAGTGACCTAGGGCGGGCCGGGGAGCTGTTTTTT. It yields the protein CAWSDLGRAGELFF.

This CDR3 is CASSLMGADTGELFF. As DNA, the CDR3 is TGCGCCAGCAGCTTGATGGGGGCGGACACCGGGGAGCTGTTTTTT. This sequence joins TRBV5-1 and TRBJ2-2; the D gene is possibly TRBD1 (6 bases). Germline CDR1 SGHRS, CDR2 YFSETQ. With 1 base removed from V and 3 bases from J, the gap between germline ends came to 10 bases. The CDR3 length is 15 residues.

The rearrangement links TRBV19 to TRBJ2-2; no firm D call. Germline CDR1 LNHDA, CDR2 SQIVND (reference sequence). V gave up 11 bases and J gave up 2 bases, with 9 bases separating them. This CDR3 contains 12 residues. The CDR3 nucleotides are TGTGCCGCGACTGGAAACACCGGGGAGCTGTTTTTT. Its translation: CAATGNTGELFF.

V and J are TRBV18 and TRBJ2-2; possible D gene TRBD2, 6 bases. The CDR3 consists of 14 residues. V gave up 2 bases and J gave up 5 bases, with 9 bases separating them. Germline-derived CDR1 and CDR2 are KGHSH and LQKENI. In nucleotides, the CDR3 is TGTGCCAGCTCACCAGGCGGGGAAACCGGGGAGCTGTTTTTT. Translation gives CASSPGGETGELFF.

The chain combines TRBV19 with TRBJ1-2; 9 bases are a match to TRBD1. Germline-derived CDR1 and CDR2 are LNHDA and SQIVND (reference sequence). The J segment lost 4 bases and the V segment lost 3 bases, leaving 3 bases of the junction unmatched. This CDR3 region has 14 residues. CDR3 loop: CASSIGDRAYGYTF. DNA of the CDR3: TGTGCCAGTAGTATCGGGGACAGGGCCTATGGCTACACCTTC.

V gene TRBV7-9 combines with J gene TRBJ1-6; 11 nucleotides line up with TRBD1. CDR1 and CDR2 from the germline V gene are SEHNR and FQNEAQ (reference sequence). Germline trimming cut 5 bases from V and 8 bases from J; bases unmatched to any gene: 5. The CDR3 is 15 amino acids. CDR3 in amino acids: CASSTGTGGYSPLHF. The CDR3 DNA sequence: TGTGCCAGCAGCACCGGGACAGGGGGTTATTCACCCCTCCACTTT.

This clone was recorded only once. The chain carries TRBV27 and TRBJ2-3, with D uncertain. CDR1 MNHEY and CDR2 SMNVEV come from the germline V gene (reference sequence). V was trimmed by 6 bases and J by 3 bases, leaving 7 bases between them. This CDR3 region has 12 residues. CDR3 in DNA: TGTGCCAGCAGCGAAACAACAGATACGCAGTATTTT. This encodes CASSETTDTQYF.

The gene calls are TRBV7-8 and TRBJ2-7; D is unclear. The CDR3 totals 11 residues. Germline-derived CDR1 and CDR2 are SGHVS and FQNEAQ. V was shortened by 5 bases and J by 3 bases, with 5 bases between the two germline ends. The CDR3 is CASSPDYEQYF. The CDR3 region has the DNA TGTGCCAGCAGCCCAGACTACGAGCAGTACTTC.

The genes are TRBV18 and TRBJ1-4; D uncertain. Trimming removed 1 base at V and 7 bases at J, with 10 bases between. The CDR3 contains 14 residues. CDR1 is KGHSH and CDR2 is LQKENI in the germline V gene. The CDR3 DNA is TGTGCCAGCTCACCACAGGGAGTCACTGAAAAACTGTTTTTT. Translating gives CASSPQGVTEKLFF. Based on the CDR3 plus reference TRBV18 and TRBJ1-4, the full variable domain is NAGVMQNPRHLVRRRGQEARLRCSPMKGHSHVYWYRQLPEEGLKFMVYLQKENIIDESGMPKERFSAEFPKEGPSILRIQQVVRGDSAAYFCASSPQGVTEKLFFGSGTQLSVL.

This sequence joins TRBV5-6 and TRBJ2-4; D may be TRBD2 (6 bases). Deletions cut 0 bases from V and 9 bases from J, with 16 bases between. The germline V gene has CDR1 SGHDT and CDR2 YYEEEE. The CDR3 consists of 15 residues. Here the CDR3 reads CASSLEGPGVGIQYF. The CDR3 DNA is TGTGCCAGCAGCTTGGAAGGCCCGGGAGTAGGCATTCAGTACTTC.

The chain links TRBV24-1 to TRBJ2-3; TRBD2 matches at 10 bases. CDR3 length: 15 residues. Germline V gene data show CDR1 as KGHDR and CDR2 as SFDVKD. Trimming at V came to 6 bases and at J to 1 base, leaving 3 bases not matched to a gene. The CDR3 DNA reads as TGTGCCACCAGTCGGACTAGCGGAGGCACAGATACGCAGTATTTT. Protein: CATSRTSGGTDTQYF.

The V and J genes are TRBV19 and TRBJ2-1; TRBD1 is a possible D gene (6 bases). CDR1 is LNHDA, CDR2 SQIVND, per germline (reference sequence). The CDR3 loop spans 15 amino acids. V shed 3 bases and J shed 5 bases, with 14 bases lying between them. The CDR3 protein is CASSMWQGYDNEQFF. For the CDR3, the DNA is TGTGCCAGTAGTATGTGGCAGGGGTACGACAATGAGCAGTTCTTC.

This clone was counted only a few times. This chain links TRBV4-2 with TRBJ2-7, with 9 bases aligning to TRBD1. CDR1 is LGHNA, CDR2 YNFKEQ, per germline. Germline trimming cut 3 bases from V and 1 base from J; bases unmatched to any gene: 7. The CDR3 runs 16 residues. This CDR3 reads CASSQGTGIGSYEQYF. DNA of the CDR3: TGTGCCAGCAGCCAGGGGACAGGGATTGGGTCCTACGAGCAGTACTTC.